This entry lists 3 T cell receptor beta chains sequenced from one sample in a study of CD8 T cells in ankylosing spondylitis. One entry per CDR3 protein, called by TCRdb with MiXCR from the 5' RACE reads. The data contain 200,000 or so distinct CDR3 sequences, roughly 13% of them seen just once; the ten biggest clones take up 8% to 13%. Sequenced sample: blood, either unsorted or a sorted T cell fraction (not recorded which). Receptor source: a female donor with ankylosing spondylitis or in good health (not recorded which).

In this sample, this clonotype turned up a few times. The chain joins TRBV30 to TRBJ1-4; TRBD1 might be the D (5 bases). Germline CDR1 and CDR2: GTSNPN and SVGIG (reference sequence). CDR3 length: 12 amino acids. V was cut by 8 bases and J by 5 bases, with 12 bases left in between. Here the CDR3 reads CAQGRANEKLFF. CDR3 bases: TGTGCCCAGGGAAGAGCGAATGAAAAACTGTTTTTT.

This clonotype was observed a few times. The V call is TRBV2, the J call TRBJ1-1; D remains unclear. CDR3 size: 15 residues. Germline V gene lookup returns CDR1 SNHLY and CDR2 FYNNEI. The V gene lost 3 bases and the J gene lost 1 base, with 12 bases spanning the gap. This chain's CDR3 is CASSDTGKTNTEAFF. Here the CDR3 DNA reads TGTGCCAGCAGTGATACCGGGAAAACGAACACTGAAGCTTTCTTT.

A few counts support this clonotype. The rearrangement links TRBV7-2 to TRBJ1-2; 7 bases fit TRBD1. CDR3 length equals 15 residues. The V gene's germline CDR1 is SGHTA and CDR2 FQGNSA. Trimming cost V 5 bases and J 2 bases; bases outside gene matches: 8. The CDR3, as DNA: TGTGCCAGCAGCCTTAAGACAGGGTGGAACTATGGCTACACCTTC. Translated: CASSLKTGWNYGYTF.